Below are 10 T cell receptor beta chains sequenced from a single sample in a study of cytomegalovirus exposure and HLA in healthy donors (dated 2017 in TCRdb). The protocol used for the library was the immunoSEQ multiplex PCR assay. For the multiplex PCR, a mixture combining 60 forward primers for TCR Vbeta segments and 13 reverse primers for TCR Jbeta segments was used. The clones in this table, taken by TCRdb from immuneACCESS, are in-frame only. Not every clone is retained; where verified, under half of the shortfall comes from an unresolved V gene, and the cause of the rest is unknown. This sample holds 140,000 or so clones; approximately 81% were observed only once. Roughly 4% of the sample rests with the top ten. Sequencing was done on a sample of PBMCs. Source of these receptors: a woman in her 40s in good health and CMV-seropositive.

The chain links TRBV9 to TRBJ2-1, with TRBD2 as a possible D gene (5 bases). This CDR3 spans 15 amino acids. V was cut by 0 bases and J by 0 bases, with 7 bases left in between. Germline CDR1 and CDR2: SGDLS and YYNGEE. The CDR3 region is CASSVVSGSYNEQFF. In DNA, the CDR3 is TGTGCCAGCAGCGTAGTAAGCGGCTCCTACAATGAGCAGTTCTTC.

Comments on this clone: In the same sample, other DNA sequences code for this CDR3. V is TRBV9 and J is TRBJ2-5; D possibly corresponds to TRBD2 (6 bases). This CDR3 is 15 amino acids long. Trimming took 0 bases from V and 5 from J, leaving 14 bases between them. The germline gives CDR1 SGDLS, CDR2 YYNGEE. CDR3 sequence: CASSVVAGAGETQYF. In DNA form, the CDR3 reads TGTGCCAGCAGCGTAGTGGCAGGCGCGGGGGAGACCCAGTACTTC.

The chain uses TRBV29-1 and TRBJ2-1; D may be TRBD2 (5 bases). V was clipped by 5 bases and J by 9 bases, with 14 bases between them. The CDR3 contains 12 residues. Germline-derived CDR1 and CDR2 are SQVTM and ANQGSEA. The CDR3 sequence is CSVWLGGREQFF. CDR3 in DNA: TGCAGCGTTTGGTTAGGAGGACGTGAGCAGTTCTTC.

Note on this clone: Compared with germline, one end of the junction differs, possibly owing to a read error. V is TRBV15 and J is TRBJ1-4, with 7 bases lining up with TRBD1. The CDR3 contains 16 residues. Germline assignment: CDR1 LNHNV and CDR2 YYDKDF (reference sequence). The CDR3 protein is CATSGEVRGRDEKLFF. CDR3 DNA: TGTGCCACCAGCGGAGAGGTTAGGGGGCGCGATGAAAAACTGTTTTTT.

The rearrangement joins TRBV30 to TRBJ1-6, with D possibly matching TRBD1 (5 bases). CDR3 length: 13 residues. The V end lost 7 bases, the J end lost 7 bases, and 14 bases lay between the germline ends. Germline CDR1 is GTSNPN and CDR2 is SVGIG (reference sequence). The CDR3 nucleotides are TGTGCCTTTTCAAACCGGGGGAATTCACCCCTCCACTTT. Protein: CAFSNRGNSPLHF.

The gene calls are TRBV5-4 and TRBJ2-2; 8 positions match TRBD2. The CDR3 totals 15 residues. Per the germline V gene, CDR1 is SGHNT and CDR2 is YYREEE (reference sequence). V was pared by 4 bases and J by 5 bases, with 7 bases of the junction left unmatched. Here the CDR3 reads CASSPGTRGTGELFF. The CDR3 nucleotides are TGTGCCAGCAGCCCGGGGACTAGAGGTACCGGGGAGCTGTTTTTT.

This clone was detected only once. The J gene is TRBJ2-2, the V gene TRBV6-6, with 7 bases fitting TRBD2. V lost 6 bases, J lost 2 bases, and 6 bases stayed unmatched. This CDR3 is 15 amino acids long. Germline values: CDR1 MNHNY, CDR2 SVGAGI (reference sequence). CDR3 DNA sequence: TGTGCCAGCAGAGGGAGGGACTACAACACCGGGGAGCTGTTTTTT. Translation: CASRGRDYNTGELFF.

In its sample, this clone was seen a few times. The CDR3 here is CASSEVGLAAYNEQFF. In DNA, the CDR3 is TGTGCCAGCAGTGAAGTGGGACTAGCGGCCTACAATGAGCAGTTCTTC. The chain recombines TRBV6-1 with TRBJ2-1, with TRBD2 identical over 11 bases. Looked up from germline, CDR1 is MNHNS and CDR2 is SASEGT. The CDR3 contains 16 residues. V shed 1 base, J shed 2 bases, and the junction held 1 base outside the gene matches.

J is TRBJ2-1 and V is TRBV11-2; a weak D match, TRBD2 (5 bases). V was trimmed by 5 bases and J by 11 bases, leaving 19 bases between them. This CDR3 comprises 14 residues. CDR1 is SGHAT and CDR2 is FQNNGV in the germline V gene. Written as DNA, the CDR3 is TGTGCCAGCAGCCCCGAGGGCCTGCGCCCAAAGCAGTTCTTC. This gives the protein CASSPEGLRPKQFF.

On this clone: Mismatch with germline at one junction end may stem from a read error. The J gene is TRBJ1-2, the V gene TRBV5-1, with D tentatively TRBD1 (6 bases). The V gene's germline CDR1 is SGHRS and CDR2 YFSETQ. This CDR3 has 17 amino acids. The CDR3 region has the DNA TGCGCCAGCAGTTTGGAGGGGGTGGCAGCGATAAACTATGGCTACACCTTC. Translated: CASSLEGVAAINYGYTF.